This paragraph reports one T cell receptor beta chain. These data come from a study of cytomegalovirus exposure and HLA in healthy donors. The CDR3 extends over 17 amino acids. The V and J ends lost 5 bases and 1 base, in that order; junction bases with no gene match: 7. Germline V lookup: CDR1 MDHEN, CDR2 SYDVKM. The PCR used 60 Vbeta and 13 Jbeta primers. Assay: immunoSEQ multiplex PCR; the TCRdb copy retains only in-frame clones and omits some. The sample gives 130,000 or so clones, more than 60% of which show up once; 1.5% is in the top ten. The sample taken for sequencing was PBMCs. The chain is built from TRBV28 and TRBJ2-2; the match to TRBD2 covers 10 bases. The sequence was obtained from a woman under 30 in good health and CMV-seronegative. The CDR3 is CASSPRTSGMNTGELFF. The CDR3, as DNA: TGTGCCAGCAGTCCACGGACTAGCGGTATGAACACCGGGGAGCTGTTTTTT.